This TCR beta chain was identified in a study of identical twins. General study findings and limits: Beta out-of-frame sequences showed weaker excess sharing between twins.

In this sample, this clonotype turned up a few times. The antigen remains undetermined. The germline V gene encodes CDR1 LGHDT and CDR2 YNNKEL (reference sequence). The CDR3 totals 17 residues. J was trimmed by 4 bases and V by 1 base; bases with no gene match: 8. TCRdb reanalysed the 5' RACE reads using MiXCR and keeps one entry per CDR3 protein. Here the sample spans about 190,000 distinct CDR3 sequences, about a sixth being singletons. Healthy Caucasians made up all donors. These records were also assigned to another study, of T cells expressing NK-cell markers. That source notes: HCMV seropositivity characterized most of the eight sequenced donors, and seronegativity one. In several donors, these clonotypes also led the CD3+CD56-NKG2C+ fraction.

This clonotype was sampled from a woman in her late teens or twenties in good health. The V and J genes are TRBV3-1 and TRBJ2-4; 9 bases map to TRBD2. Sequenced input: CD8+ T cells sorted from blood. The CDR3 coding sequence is TGTGCCAGCAGCCAAGTGCGCGGGGGGGACAGAAAAAACATTCAGTACTTC. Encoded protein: CASSQVRGGDRKNIQYF.